Listed below are T cell receptor beta chains from one sample, sequenced in a study of blood T cells in healthy people across ages. TCRdb redid the calling of the 5' RACE reads with MiXCR, one entry per CDR3 protein. Of about 1.6 million distinct CDR3 sequences in the sample, almost 35% were seen once. Source material: blood. All receptors come from a woman aged 25-40 years in good health. CDR3s include the opening cysteine and the closing phenylalanine or tryptophan. D genes are given only for firm matches. The size of a clone is reported for some rows only, either as once, few or many, or as a class for expanded clones.

TRBV7-7	TRBJ1-1	.	.	CASSLVPDTEAFF	TGTGCCAGCAGCTTAGTCCCCGACACTGAAGCTTTCTTT
TRBV14	TRBJ1-2	.	.	CASSQDLGDGHTF	TGTGCCAGCAGCCAAGATCTAGGGGACGGCCACACCTTC
TRBV11-2	TRBJ2-4	.	.	CASSLAQGRNIQYF	TGTGCCAGCAGCTTAGCACAGGGTCGAAACATTCAGTACTTC
TRBV7-9	TRBJ2-7	TRBD2	.	CASSHGLAGDEQYF	TGTGCCAGCAGCCACGGACTAGCGGGAGACGAGCAGTACTTC
TRBV4-1	TRBJ2-1	.	.	CASTQVPEDNEQFF	TGCGCCAGCACCCAAGTCCCAGAGGACAATGAGCAGTTCTTC
TRBV28	TRBJ2-5	TRBD1	.	CASSFPTFDRGYSPYGQYF	TGTGCCAGCAGCTTCCCCACCTTCGACAGGGGTTATAGTCCCTACGGGCAGTACTTC
TRBV4-1	TRBJ2-3	.	.	CASGWGRGSIDTQYF	TGCGCCAGCGGGTGGGGGCGGGGTAGCATAGATACGCAGTATTTT
TRBV12-3/TRBV12-4	TRBJ2-3	TRBD2	.	CASNSWGAGSTDMQYF	TGTGCCAGCAACTCGTGGGGAGCGGGGAGCACAGATATGCAGTATTTT
TRBV2	TRBJ2-5	.	.	CASSDRGTSGETQYF	TGTGCCAGCAGTGATAGAGGGACCTCCGGGGAGACCCAGTACTTC
TRBV20-1	TRBJ1-2	.	.	CSAEREDGYTF	TGCAGTGCTGAACGAGAGGATGGCTACACCTTC
TRBV7-2	TRBJ2-7	.	many	CASSPPTGYEQYF	TGTGCCAGCAGCCCCCCCACAGGATACGAGCAGTACTTC
TRBV19	TRBJ2-1	.	.	CASSITRYNEQFF	TGTGCCAGTAGTATAACCCGATACAATGAGCAGTTCTTC
TRBV20-1	TRBJ2-1	.	.	CRASRTSYSEQFF	TGCAGGGCGAGCAGGACGTCCTACAGTGAGCAGTTCTTC
TRBV3-1	TRBJ1-2	.	.	CASSQNLLQGNYGYTF	TGTGCCAGCAGCCAAAATCTCCTCCAGGGAAACTATGGCTACACCTTC
TRBV30	TRBJ1-5	.	.	CAWSAGDNSNQPQHF	TGTGCCTGGAGTGCCGGGGACAATAGCAATCAGCCCCAGCATTTT
TRBV6-4	TRBJ1-2	TRBD1	few	CASSAQGQGIGGYTF	TGTGCCAGCAGTGCCCAGGGACAGGGGATCGGCGGCTACACCTTC
TRBV6-1	TRBJ2-7	.	.	CASINGRATYEQYF	TGTGCCAGCATCAATGGCAGGGCGACCTACGAGCAGTACTTC
TRBV2	TRBJ1-5	.	.	CASKEFGGENQPQHF	TGTGCCAGCAAAGAGTTCGGGGGAGAAAATCAGCCCCAGCATTTT
TRBV7-8	TRBJ2-1	.	many	CASSSRDLVNEQFF	TGTGCCAGCAGCTCCCGGGACTTAGTCAATGAGCAGTTCTTC
TRBV29-1	TRBJ2-7	.	.	CSVDYSGSYEQYF	TGCAGCGTTGATTACAGCGGATCCTACGAGCAGTACTTC
TRBV20-1	TRBJ1-5	.	few	CSASEGRNNQPQHF	TGCAGTGCCTCAGAGGGCAGGAACAATCAGCCCCAGCATTTT
TRBV4-1	TRBJ1-4	.	.	CASSQDGLPNEKLFF	TGCGCCAGCAGCCAAGATGGTCTGCCAAATGAAAAACTGTTTTTT
TRBV7-3	TRBJ2-1	TRBD2	.	CASSLSTTSGRGEQFF	TGTGCCAGCAGCTTAAGTACGACTAGCGGGAGAGGTGAGCAGTTCTTC
TRBV12-3/TRBV12-4	TRBJ2-1	.	.	CASSFGQKEQFF	TGTGCCAGCAGTTTTGGGCAGAAAGAGCAGTTCTTC
TRBV13	TRBJ1-1	.	.	CASRTLGAEAFF	TGTGCCAGCAGAACGTTGGGTGCTGAAGCTTTCTTT
TRBV9	TRBJ2-2	TRBD2	.	CASSGGGAVTGELFF	TGTGCCAGCAGCGGCGGGGGGGCGGTGACCGGGGAGCTGTTTTTT
TRBV5-1	TRBJ1-2	.	.	CASSLEPDGYTF	TGCGCCAGCAGCTTGGAACCGGATGGCTACACCTTC
TRBV29-1	TRBJ2-1	TRBD2	few	CSVNGLAGPYNEQFF	TGCAGCGTTAACGGACTAGCGGGGCCCTACAATGAGCAGTTCTTC
TRBV6-5	TRBJ2-1	.	.	CASSYTRDNSKETQFF	TGTGCCAGCAGTTACACCCGGGACAACTCAAAAGAGACCCAGTTCTTC
TRBV5-1	TRBJ2-1	TRBD2	few	CASSWRAGGSEQFF	TGCGCCAGCAGCTGGAGAGCGGGAGGGAGCGAGCAGTTCTTC
TRBV28	TRBJ2-4	.	.	CASRGSSGAKNIQYF	TGTGCCAGCAGGGGCTCCTCCGGGGCCAAAAACATTCAGTACTTC
TRBV27	TRBJ2-1	TRBD2	few	CASSHLAGGLNEQFF	TGTGCCAGCAGTCACCTAGCGGGGGGACTCAATGAGCAGTTCTTC
TRBV4-2	TRBJ2-1	TRBD2	.	CASSQVIGGLAYYNEQFF	TGTGCCAGCAGCCAAGTGATTGGGGGACTAGCGTACTACAATGAGCAGTTCTTC
TRBV2	TRBJ2-7	.	.	CASSGLQTYEQYF	TGTGCCAGCAGCGGACTCCAGACTTACGAGCAGTACTTC